This section outlines one T cell receptor beta chain sequence together with its context. The antigen is unknown. This record belongs to a study of CD8 T cells in ankylosing spondylitis. Study outcomes and limitations: Characteristic, it appeared, of ankylosing spondylitis blood was a TCR beta motif of roughly 8 highly homologous variants. Past research had described some motif variants in reactive arthritis synovial fluid and blood. It was reported that disease-linked clones were significantly enriched in matched ankylosing spondylitis synovial fluid.

Researchers built TCR beta libraries using quantitative 5'-RACE with molecular barcodes. TCRdb redid the calling of the 5' RACE reads with MiXCR, one entry per CDR3 protein. The sample consists of around 31,000 distinct CDR3 sequences, more than 30% of them appearing once. The TCR was taken from a male donor with ankylosing spondylitis. What was sequenced was synovial fluid, either unsorted or a sorted T cell fraction (not recorded which).

CDR3 nucleotide sequence: TGTGCCAGCAGTTCAAGACAGATCCAAGAGACCCAGTACTTC. Its translation: CASSSRQIQETQYF. This chain joins TRBV6-5 and TRBJ2-5; a weak D match, TRBD1 (5 bases). Per the germline V gene, CDR1 is MNHEY and CDR2 is SVGAGI. This CDR3 spans 14 amino acids. The V end lost 4 bases, the J end lost 1 base, and 10 bases lay between the germline ends.